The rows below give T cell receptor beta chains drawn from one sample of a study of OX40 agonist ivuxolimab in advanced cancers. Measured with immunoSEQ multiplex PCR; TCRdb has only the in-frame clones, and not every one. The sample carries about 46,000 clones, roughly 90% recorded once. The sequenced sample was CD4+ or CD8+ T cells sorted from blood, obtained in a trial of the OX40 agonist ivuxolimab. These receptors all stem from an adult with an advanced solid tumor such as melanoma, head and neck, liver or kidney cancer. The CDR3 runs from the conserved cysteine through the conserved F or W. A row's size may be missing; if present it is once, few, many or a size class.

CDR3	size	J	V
CASSFVSGGAEQYF	NA	TRBJ2-7	TRBV7-2
CASSQDTGNIRYTEAFF	NA	TRBJ1-1	TRBV4-2
CASSGDFGGFYGYTF	NA	TRBJ1-2	TRBV9
CASSSGQYNEQFF	NA	TRBJ2-1	TRBV27
CASSVTPQGNEQYF	many	TRBJ2-7	TRBV27
CASSFIGVRTGTNYGYTF	few	TRBJ1-2	TRBV5-4
CASSLALEGILQETQYF	NA	TRBJ2-5	TRBV7-2
CASSWMGTDTQYF	few	TRBJ2-3	TRBV27
CAISGHNSDRQANYGYTF	NA	TRBJ1-2	TRBV10-3
CASSQDGTIGYTF	NA	TRBJ1-2	TRBV4-3
CASSPSGSGGTDTQYF	NA	TRBJ2-3	TRBV4-1
CASSYLRLETQYF	NA	TRBJ2-5	TRBV11-2
CASSLLGRPQETQYF	NA	TRBJ2-5	TRBV27
CAWSVGENTEAFF	once	TRBJ1-1	TRBV30
CASSYGQLLEAFF	NA	TRBJ1-1	TRBV5-8
CASSVAEGTYEQYF	NA	TRBJ2-7	TRBV9
CASSLGSGGYGELFF	NA	TRBJ2-2	TRBV7-6
CASSVDGGASGNTIYF	NA	TRBJ1-3	TRBV9
CAWRVPQSLYEQYF	NA	TRBJ2-7	TRBV30
CALSGSDEQFF	NA	TRBJ2-1	TRBV30
CASSFQPRSGTYEQYF	NA	TRBJ2-7	TRBV7-9
CASSPRRAGPNPIQETQYF	NA	TRBJ2-5	TRBV7-6
CASSMDQESYEQYF	NA	TRBJ2-7	TRBV19
CASSMRGQQGKTDTQYF	NA	TRBJ2-3	TRBV19
CASSARPAANEQYF	NA	TRBJ2-7	TRBV19
CASSMGSLVNEQFF	NA	TRBJ2-1	TRBV7-9
CASGLAQTVWSTEAFF	NA	TRBJ1-1	TRBV12-5
CASSLEAIAKNIQYF	NA	TRBJ2-4	TRBV7-8
CASSPGQISYEQYF	NA	TRBJ2-7	TRBV7-9
CACSGSGTDTQYF	NA	TRBJ2-3	TRBV30
CASRKVERGASEQFF	NA	TRBJ2-1	TRBV6-5
CASSAPGQGAHEQYF	once	TRBJ2-7	TRBV5-4
CASSKVTGGYVNTGELFF	NA	TRBJ2-2	TRBV21-1
CASSTPGQGVDNYGYTF	NA	TRBJ1-2	TRBV19
CASSQERLAAHNEQFF	NA	TRBJ2-1	TRBV4-2
CASSPRGGGTAYEQYF	NA	TRBJ2-7	TRBV9
CASSSSTGGLNEQFF	few	TRBJ2-1	TRBV7-2
CASSPTGLANYGYTF	NA	TRBJ1-2	TRBV5-6
CASSYSEDTGGELFF	NA	TRBJ2-2	TRBV6-5
CASSPGPLLYTGELFF	NA	TRBJ2-2	TRBV27
CASIPPDIYSNQPQHF	NA	TRBJ1-5	TRBV19
CASSPRPRVAYEQYF	NA	TRBJ2-7	TRBV19
CSDHPHGTSEANEQFF	NA	TRBJ2-1	TRBV29-1
CASSEFSTALNQPQHF	NA	TRBJ1-5	TRBV6-6
CAWSVRDGVFWEETQYF	NA	TRBJ2-5	TRBV30
CASSYSGTGYEQYF	NA	TRBJ2-7	TRBV6-5
CASSSTGGRINEQFF	once	TRBJ2-1	TRBV27